The source of this TCR beta chain is a study of T cell responses to AZD1222 COVID-19 vaccine. The study's findings and limits: No repertoire was sampled before or during the peak T cell response, only after it. In a largely white British group with more females than males, clonal diversity was possibly underestimated.

Clones were read by immunoSEQ multiplex PCR, and TCRdb kept only the in-frame ones, dropping some. Found here are some 180,000 clones, more than 85% of them singletons; the top ten hold over 1.5%. A remark on this clone: As yet, its antigen is unknown.

Here the sequenced sample was peripheral blood, taken 28 days after the second AZD1222 dose. The receptor's source is an adult who received the AZD1222 COVID-19 vaccine.

CDR3 in DNA: TGTGCCAGCAGCTTACTGGGACAGGGTGGGAACACTGAAGCTTTCTTT. Translation gives CASSLLGQGGNTEAFF. This sequence joins TRBV7-9 and TRBJ1-1; 9 bases agree with TRBD1. V lost 2 bases to trimming and J lost 1 base; unmatched junction nucleotides: 5. This CDR3 region has 16 residues. Per the germline V gene, CDR1 is SEHNR and CDR2 is FQNEAQ (reference sequence).